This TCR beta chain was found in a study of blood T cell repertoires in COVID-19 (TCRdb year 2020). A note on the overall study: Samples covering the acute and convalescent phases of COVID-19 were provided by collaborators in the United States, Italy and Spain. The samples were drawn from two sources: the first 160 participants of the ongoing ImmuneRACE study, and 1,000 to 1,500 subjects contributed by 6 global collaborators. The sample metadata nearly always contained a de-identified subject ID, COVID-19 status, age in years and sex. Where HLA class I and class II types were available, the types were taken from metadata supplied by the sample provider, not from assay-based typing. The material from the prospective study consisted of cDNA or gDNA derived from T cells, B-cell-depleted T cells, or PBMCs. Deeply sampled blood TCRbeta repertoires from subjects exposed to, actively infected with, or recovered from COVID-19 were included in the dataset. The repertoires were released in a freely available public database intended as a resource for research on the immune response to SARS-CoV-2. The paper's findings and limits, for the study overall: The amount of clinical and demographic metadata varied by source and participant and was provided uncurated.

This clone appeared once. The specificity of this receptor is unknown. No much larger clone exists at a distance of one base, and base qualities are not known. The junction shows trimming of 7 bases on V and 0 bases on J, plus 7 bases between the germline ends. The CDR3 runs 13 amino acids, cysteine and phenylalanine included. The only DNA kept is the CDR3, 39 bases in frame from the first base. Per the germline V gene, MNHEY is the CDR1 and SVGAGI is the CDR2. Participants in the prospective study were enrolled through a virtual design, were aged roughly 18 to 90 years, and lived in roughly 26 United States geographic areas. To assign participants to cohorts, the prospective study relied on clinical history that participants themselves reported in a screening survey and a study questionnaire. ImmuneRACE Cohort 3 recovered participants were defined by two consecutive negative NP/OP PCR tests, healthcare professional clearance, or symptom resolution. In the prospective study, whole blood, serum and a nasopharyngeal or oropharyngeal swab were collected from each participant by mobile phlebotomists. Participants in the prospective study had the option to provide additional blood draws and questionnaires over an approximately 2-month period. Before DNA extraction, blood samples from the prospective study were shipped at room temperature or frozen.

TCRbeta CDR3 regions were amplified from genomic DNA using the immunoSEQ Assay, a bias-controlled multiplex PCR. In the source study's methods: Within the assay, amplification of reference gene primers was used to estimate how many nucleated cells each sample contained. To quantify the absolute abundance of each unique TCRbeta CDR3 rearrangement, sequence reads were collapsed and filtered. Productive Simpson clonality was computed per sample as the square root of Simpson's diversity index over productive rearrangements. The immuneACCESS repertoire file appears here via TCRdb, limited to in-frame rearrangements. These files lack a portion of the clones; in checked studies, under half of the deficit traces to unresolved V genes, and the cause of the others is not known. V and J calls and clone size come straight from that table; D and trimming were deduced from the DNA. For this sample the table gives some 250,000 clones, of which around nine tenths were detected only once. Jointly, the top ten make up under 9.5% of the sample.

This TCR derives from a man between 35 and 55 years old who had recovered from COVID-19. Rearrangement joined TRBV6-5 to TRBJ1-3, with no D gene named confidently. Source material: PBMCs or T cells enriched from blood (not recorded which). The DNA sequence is TGTGCCAGCAAGACGGGCTCTGGAAACACCATATATTTT. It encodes CASKTGSGNTIYF.